This TCR beta chain derives from a study of control samples from healthy donors and cancer patients. Germline values: CDR1 KGHDR, CDR2 SFDVKD. CDR3 length equals 15 residues. The protocol was immunoSEQ multiplex PCR, while the TCRdb copy is restricted to in-frame clones and leaves out a portion. The sample consists of 75,000 to 95,000 clones, 70% to 90% of them appearing once. Concerning this clone itself: Sequence at one end of the junction differs from germline and may be a read error.

V and J are TRBV24-1 and TRBJ2-5; the match to TRBD2 covers 9 bases. Material for sequencing was PBMCs. The receptor was derived from a woman in her 50s with colorectal cancer. CDR3 nucleotides: TGTGCCCCCAGTGTAGGCGGGGGGGGGCAAGAGACCCAGTACTTC. Translation: CAPSVGGGGQETQYF.